This TCR beta chain was captured in a study of vaccination and CD4 T cells after COVID-19. Study-level information: A CEFX pool, an HIV-1 Nef pool, or else no peptide went into the control cultures.

The CDR3 sequence is 13 residues long. V shed 8 bases and J shed 1 base, with 8 bases lying between them. Germline loops: CDR1 SNHLY, CDR2 FYNNEI. Cultured CD4+ T-cell DNA underwent Oncomine TCR Beta short-read sequencing. TCRdb used MiXCR to reprocess the PCR reads, holding one entry per CDR3 protein. This sample yields approximately 10,000 distinct CDR3 sequences, of which around 55% are seen a single time; around 8.7% belongs to the top ten. Treatment: approximately nine-day PBMC culture with coronavirus spike peptide pools or control peptides (ViraFEST assay). Details on this clonotype: Its antigen is currently unknown.

Sequences were obtained from CD4+ T cells from blood, cultured in vitro. The clonotype was recovered from a human donor who had recovered from COVID-19. This rearrangement joins TRBV2 to TRBJ2-2, with unresolved D. CDR3 DNA sequence: TGTGCCAGCGCGAGTCGGAACACCGGGGAGCTGTTTTTT. Translating it yields CASASRNTGELFF.